The TCR beta chain described here comes from a study of blood T cell repertoires in COVID-19. As for the study in general: Donors in the United States, Italy and Spain gave samples during acute or convalescent COVID-19.

Clinical history reported by participants formed the basis on which cohorts were assigned. Authors' methods: Researchers report that nucleated cell counts were estimated from reference gene primer amplification. Some clones are missing from TCRdb's copy, which holds only in-frame ones; the method was immunoSEQ multiplex PCR. The V and J calls and clone size are taken from that table; D and trimming were inferred from the DNA. The table includes roughly 200,000 clones, 70% to 90% detected once. The junction had 4 bases not matched to a gene; V was cut back by 6 bases and J by 6 bases. CDR3 length equals 12 residues.

The sample was PBMCs or T cells enriched from blood (not recorded which). The rearrangement uses TRBV12-3 or TRBV12-4 and TRBJ1-2; 7 positions match TRBD1. The receptor's source is a woman aged 40 to 50 with acute COVID-19. DNA for the CDR3: TGTGCCAGCAGCCGAACAGGGGATGGCTACACCTTC. Translated: CASSRTGDGYTF.